This TCR beta chain was sequenced in a study of Ad26.COV2.S vaccination and SARS-CoV-2 variants. Treatment reported: around 19 received Ad26.COV2.S at low or high dose, single or two shots; about 5 received placebo; per-sample allocation not given. Samples analyzed were those drawn on day 63 after the first vaccine or placebo injection. This clone was observed a single time. V lost 1 base to trimming and J lost 5 bases, with 12 bases between them. This CDR3 has 13 amino acids. Germline V gene sequence: CDR1 SQVTM, CDR2 ANQGSEA. The repertoire was sequenced with immunoSEQ multiplex PCR; TCRdb's copy has only in-frame clones and lacks some. The sample lists about 470,000 clones, about 90% seen once, with about 4.5% in the top ten.

This rearrangement joins TRBV29-1 to TRBJ2-7; D may be TRBD1 or TRBD2 (7 bases each). This receptor was taken from a person between 18 and 65 years old who received the Ad26.COV2.S COVID-19 vaccine or a placebo. The sample here was peripheral blood, taken in a trial of Ad26.COV2.S vaccine versus placebo. As DNA, the CDR3 is TGCAGCGTTGAAGGCAGGGGGGGGAACGAGCAGTACTTC. Its translation: CSVEGRGGNEQYF.